The 10 T cell receptor beta chains listed next were all sequenced from one sample in a study of identical twins. TCRdb processed the 5' RACE reads anew with MiXCR; each CDR3 protein has one entry. The sample contains 460,000 or so distinct CDR3 sequences, approximately 14% of which appear only once. These data were also filed under a second study, of yellow fever vaccine responses in identical twins.

The sequenced sample consisted of CD4+ T cells sorted from blood. These receptor sequences come from a woman under 30 in good health.

This clonotype has just a few counts. This sequence joins TRBV6-4 and TRBJ2-1; D is perhaps TRBD1 (6 bases). Trimming pared 6 bases from V and 3 bases from J, leaving 15 bases between. The CDR3 has 15 amino acids. CDR1 is MRHNA, CDR2 SNTAGT, per germline. The DNA for the CDR3 is TGTGCCAGCAGCCTACAGGGTGGACGCTACAATGAGCAGTTCTTC. It encodes CASSLQGGRYNEQFF.

This clonotype came up a few times. The J gene is TRBJ2-1, the V gene TRBV29-1; 7 bases align to TRBD1. Trimming cost V 4 bases and J 5 bases; bases outside gene matches: 11. The CDR3 has 15 residues. Germline values: CDR1 SQVTM, CDR2 ANQGSEA. As DNA, the CDR3 is TGCAGCGTTGGGGACAGCCTAGGACTCCACAATGAGCAGTTCTTC. Translation: CSVGDSLGLHNEQFF.

This chain uses TRBV14 with TRBJ1-1; no clear D. V lost 8 bases and J lost 1, with 17 bases in between. The CDR3 totals 15 residues. Per the germline V gene, CDR1 is SGHDN and CDR2 is FVKESK. CDR3 loop: CASRRTEPPNTEAFF. CDR3 nucleotides: TGTGCCAGCCGAAGAACAGAACCCCCGAACACTGAAGCTTTCTTT.

The chain employs TRBV11-2 and TRBJ2-2, with D perhaps TRBD2 (5 bases). This CDR3 comprises 15 residues. From germline, CDR1 is SGHAT and CDR2 FQNNGV. The ends were cut back, 0 bases at V and 4 bases at J, with 9 bases in the middle. CDR3 region: CASSLDEGFTGELFF. The CDR3 DNA reads TGTGCCAGCAGCTTAGATGAGGGTTTCACCGGGGAGCTGTTTTTT.

This clonotype appeared a few times. The genes are TRBV7-9 and TRBJ2-3; D possibly corresponds to TRBD2 (7 bases). The CDR3 length is 13 residues. The V gene's germline CDR1 is SEHNR and CDR2 FQNEAQ (reference sequence). The CDR3 here is CDVGGLAENTQYF. In nucleotides, the CDR3 is TGTGACGTAGGGGGTCTAGCGGAGAATACGCAGTATTTT.

J is TRBJ2-2 and V is TRBV7-9, with TRBD2 as a possible D gene (5 bases). Germline CDR1 is SEHNR and CDR2 is FQNEAQ (reference sequence). Trimming removed 2 bases from V and 7 bases from J, with 14 bases in between. This CDR3 contains 15 residues. The DNA for the CDR3 is TGTGCCAGCAGCTTATATCCCCTAGGGAGCGGGGAGCTGTTTTTT. It yields the protein CASSLYPLGSGELFF.

This chain connects TRBV5-6 to TRBJ2-7; D remains ambiguous. This CDR3 has 14 residues. V was pared by 4 bases and J by 5 bases, with 16 bases between. Germline V lookup: CDR1 SGHDT, CDR2 YYEEEE. The CDR3 nucleotides are TGTGCCAGCAGCGAGGAAAGGTTTTCTCACGAGCAGTACTTC. It specifies CASSEERFSHEQYF.

Concerning this clonotype itself: A read error may account for a junction end that differs from germline. This chain uses TRBV25-1 with TRBJ2-1, with 7 bases identical to TRBD1. CDR1 and CDR2 (germline): MGHDK, SYGVNS. CDR3 size: 16 residues. The CDR3 protein is CASSELGGQNYKEQFF. For the CDR3, the DNA is TGTGCCAGCAGTGAATTAGGGGGACAGAATTACAAGGAGCAGTTCTTC.

This clonotype came up a few times. The V call is TRBV12-3 or TRBV12-4, the J call TRBJ1-1, with 9 bases lining up with TRBD1. V trimming: 6 bases; J trimming: 0 bases; junction bases outside the gene matches: 8. The CDR3 length is 16 residues. The chain's CDR3 is CASSPRDRVMNTEAFF. For the CDR3, the DNA is TGTGCCAGCAGCCCTCGGGACAGGGTGATGAACACTGAAGCTTTCTTT.

This chain connects TRBV10-3 to TRBJ2-7; 11 bases fit TRBD2. Germline CDR1 and CDR2: ENHRY and SYGVKD. Trimming removed 7 bases from V and 5 bases from J; junction bases left unmatched: 7. CDR3 size: 14 residues. CDR3 protein: CAITRGTSGDEQYF. DNA of the CDR3: TGTGCCATCACTAGAGGGACTAGCGGTGACGAGCAGTACTTC.